This T cell receptor beta chain was captured by sequencing in a study of T-cell reconstitution after alpha-beta-depleted transplantation in children. Study-level points and caveats: One year after transplant, T-cell counts and diversity came mostly from newly produced T cells. Several hundred expanded graft clones reportedly gave rise to the alpha-beta T cells present about two months after transplant.

About this clonotype itself: Its target is unknown.

Trimming cost V 6 bases and J 2 bases, with 15 bases left between them. This CDR3 spans 15 amino acids. Unique molecular identifiers were built into the TCRbeta library. A single record per CDR3 protein comes from TCRdb applying MiXCR to the PCR reads. Among about 980,000 distinct CDR3 sequences listed, about 29% were seen once. The rearrangement links TRBV12-3 or TRBV12-4 to TRBJ2-3; maybe TRBD2 (7 bases). The sample was PBMCs, mostly from graft donor cells, taken 360 days after TCRalphabeta/CD19-depleted stem cell transplant. The TCR comes from a boy under three years old who had a stem cell transplant for SCID, so the T cells may come from the graft donor. Here the CDR3 reads CASRDRGGFTDTQYF. In nucleotides, the CDR3 is TGTGCCAGCAGAGATAGGGGGGGATTCACAGATACGCAGTATTTT.